This T cell receptor beta chain was documented in a study of CD8+ T cells in alopecia areata. Study observations and caveats: Relative to mice, TCR sharing across patients was less clear, a difference possibly HLA-related.

Comment on this clone: The antigen is not known.

RNA, once extracted, was reverse transcribed into cDNA for use as the sequencing template. The assay was immunoSEQ multiplex PCR, and TCRdb's table has in-frame clones only and misses some. The table lists about 97,000 clones, roughly two fifths of them singletons. The sequencing sample was made of CD4+ T cells sorted from blood. The origin of this receptor is a human donor with alopecia areata.

CDR3 DNA sequence: TGCGCCAGCAGCTTGTCTGAGGGTTCGACAGCTTTCTTT. Protein product: CASSLSEGSTAFF. The chain employs TRBV5-1 and TRBJ1-1; no clear D gene. The CDR3 totals 13 residues. Trimming took 1 base from V and 10 from J, leaving 14 bases between them. The germline V gene has CDR1 SGHRS and CDR2 YFSETQ.